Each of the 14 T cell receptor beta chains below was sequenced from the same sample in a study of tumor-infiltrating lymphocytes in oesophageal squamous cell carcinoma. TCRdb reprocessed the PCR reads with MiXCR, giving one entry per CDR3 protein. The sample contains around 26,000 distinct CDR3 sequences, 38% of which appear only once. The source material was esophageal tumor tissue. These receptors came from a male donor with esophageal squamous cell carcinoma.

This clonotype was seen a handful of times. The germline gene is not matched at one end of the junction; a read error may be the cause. CDR3 DNA: TGTGCCAGCAGCGTCTCCCCGGGACCCTACGAGCAGTACTTT. It translates to CASSVSPGPYEQYF. The genes are TRBV9 and TRBJ1-6; maybe TRBD1 (5 bases). From germline, CDR1 is SGDLS and CDR2 YYNGEE. The CDR3 is made up of 14 amino acids.

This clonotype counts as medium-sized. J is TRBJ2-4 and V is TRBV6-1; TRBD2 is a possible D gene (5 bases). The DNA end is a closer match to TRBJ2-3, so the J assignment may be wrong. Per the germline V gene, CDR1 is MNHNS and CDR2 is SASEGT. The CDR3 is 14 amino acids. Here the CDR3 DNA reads TGTGCCACCACCCGGGGTTCCCTCGTAGATACGCAGTATTTT. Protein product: CATTRGSLVDTQYF.

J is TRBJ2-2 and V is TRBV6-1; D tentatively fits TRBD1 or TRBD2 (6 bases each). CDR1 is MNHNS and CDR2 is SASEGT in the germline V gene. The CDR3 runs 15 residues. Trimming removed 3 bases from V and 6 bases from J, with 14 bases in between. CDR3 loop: CASSERGRGAGELFF. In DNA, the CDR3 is TGTGCCAGCAGTGAGAGGGGAAGGGGGGCCGGGGAGCTGTTTTTT.

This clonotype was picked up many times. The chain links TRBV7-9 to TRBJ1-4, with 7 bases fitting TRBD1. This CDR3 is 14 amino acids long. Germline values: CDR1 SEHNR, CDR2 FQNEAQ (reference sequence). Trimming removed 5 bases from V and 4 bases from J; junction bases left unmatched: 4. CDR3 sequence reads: CASSRRQGNEKLFF. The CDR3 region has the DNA TGTGCCAGCAGCCGGCGACAGGGTAATGAAAAACTGTTTTTT.

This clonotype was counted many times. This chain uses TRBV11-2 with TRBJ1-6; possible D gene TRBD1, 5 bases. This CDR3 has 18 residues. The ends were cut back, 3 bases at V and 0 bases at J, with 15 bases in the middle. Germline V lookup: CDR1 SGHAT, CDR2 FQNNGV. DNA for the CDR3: TGTGCCAGCAGCTTCGTTGTTGGGGGGAGCTCCTATAATTCACCCCTCCACTTT. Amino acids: CASSFVVGGSSYNSPLHF. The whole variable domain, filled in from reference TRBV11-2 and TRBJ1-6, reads EAGVAQSPRYKIIEKRQSVAFWCNPISGHATLYWYQQILGQGPKLLIQFQNNGVVDDSQLPKDRFSAERLKGVDSTLKIQPAKLEDSAVYLCASSFVVGGSSYNSPLHFGNGTRLTVT.

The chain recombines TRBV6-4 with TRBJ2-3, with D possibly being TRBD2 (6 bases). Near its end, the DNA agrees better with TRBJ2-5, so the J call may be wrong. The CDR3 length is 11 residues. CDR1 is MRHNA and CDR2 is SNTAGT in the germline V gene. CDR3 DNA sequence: TGTGCCAGCAGTGAGGGGGGGACCCAGTACTTC. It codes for CASSEGGTQYF.

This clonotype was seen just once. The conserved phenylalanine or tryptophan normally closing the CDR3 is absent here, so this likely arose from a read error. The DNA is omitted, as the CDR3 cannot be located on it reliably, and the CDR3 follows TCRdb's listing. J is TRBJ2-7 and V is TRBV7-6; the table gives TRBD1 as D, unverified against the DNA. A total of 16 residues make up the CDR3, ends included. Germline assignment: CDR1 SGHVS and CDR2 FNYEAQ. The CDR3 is CASSPRDHSSTMSSTS.

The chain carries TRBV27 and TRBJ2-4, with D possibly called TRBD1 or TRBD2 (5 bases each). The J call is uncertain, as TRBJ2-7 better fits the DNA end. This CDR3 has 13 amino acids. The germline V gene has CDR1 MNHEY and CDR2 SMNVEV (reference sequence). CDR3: CASRGAGRNEQYF. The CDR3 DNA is TGTGCCAGCCGGGGAGCAGGGAGAAACGAGCAGTACTTC.

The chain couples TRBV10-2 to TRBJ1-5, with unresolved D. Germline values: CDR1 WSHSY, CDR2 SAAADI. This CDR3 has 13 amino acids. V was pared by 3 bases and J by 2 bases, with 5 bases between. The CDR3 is CASSDWGNQPQHF. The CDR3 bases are TGCGCCAGCAGTGATTGGGGCAATCAGCCCCAGCATTTT.

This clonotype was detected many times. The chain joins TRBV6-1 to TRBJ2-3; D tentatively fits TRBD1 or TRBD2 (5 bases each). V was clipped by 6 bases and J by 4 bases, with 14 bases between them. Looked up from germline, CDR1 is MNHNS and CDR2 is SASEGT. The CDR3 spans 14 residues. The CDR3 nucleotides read TGTGCCAGCAGGCCGGAGGAAGGGGCAGATACGCAGTATTTT. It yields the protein CASRPEEGADTQYF.

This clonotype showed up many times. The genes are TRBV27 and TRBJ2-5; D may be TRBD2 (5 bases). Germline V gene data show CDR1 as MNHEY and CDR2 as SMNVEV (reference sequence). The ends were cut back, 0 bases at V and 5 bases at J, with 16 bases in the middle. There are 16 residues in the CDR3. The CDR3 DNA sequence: TGTGCCAGCAGTTTATCGAGTCCACTAGGTTGGGAGACCCAGTACTTC. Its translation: CASSLSSPLGWETQYF.

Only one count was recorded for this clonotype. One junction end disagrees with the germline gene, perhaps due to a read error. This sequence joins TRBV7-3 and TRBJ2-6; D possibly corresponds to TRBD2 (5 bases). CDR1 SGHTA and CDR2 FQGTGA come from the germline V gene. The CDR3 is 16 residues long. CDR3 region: CTSSPPGSSGANVLTF. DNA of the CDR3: TGTACCAGCAGCCCGCCTGGGAGTTCTGGGGCCAACGTCCTGACTTTC.

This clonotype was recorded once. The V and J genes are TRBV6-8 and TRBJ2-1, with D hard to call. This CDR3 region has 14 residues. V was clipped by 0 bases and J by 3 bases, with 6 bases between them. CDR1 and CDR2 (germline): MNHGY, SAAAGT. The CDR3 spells CASSYSALYNEQFF. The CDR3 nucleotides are TGTGCCAGCAGTTACTCGGCGCTCTACAATGAGCAGTTCTTC.

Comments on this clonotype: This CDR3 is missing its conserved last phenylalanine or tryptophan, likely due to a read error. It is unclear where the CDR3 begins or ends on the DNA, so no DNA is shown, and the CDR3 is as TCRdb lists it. CDR3 sequence reads: CASSPTLGDRGTDGYTFGS. The rearrangement links TRBV7-4 to TRBJ2-5; the table assigns TRBD1, which was not confirmed against the DNA. The CDR3 adds up to 19 amino acids, both ends counted. Germline CDR1 is SGHVT and CDR2 is SQSDAQ.